Below are 28 T cell receptor beta chains sequenced from a single sample in a study of blood T cell repertoires in COVID-19. Clones were read by immunoSEQ multiplex PCR, and TCRdb kept only the in-frame ones, dropping some. The repertoire consists of a few hundred thousand clones, with under 90% occurring once and the leading ten covering roughly 3%. The sequenced material came from peripheral blood. The source is a woman between 18 and 29 years old with acute or convalescent COVID-19.

The V gene is TRBV6-5, the J gene TRBJ1-2; tentatively, D is TRBD1 (5 bases). Trimming shortened V by 5 bases and J by 0 bases, and 10 bases separated the two germline ends. The CDR3 extends over 14 amino acids. The germline V gene has CDR1 MNHEY and CDR2 SVGAGI. The CDR3 is CASSPGNSNYGYTF. CDR3 nucleotides: TGTGCCAGCAGTCCAGGGAATTCTAACTATGGCTACACCTTC.

V usage is TRBV18 and J usage is TRBJ1-1, with 8 nucleotides matching TRBD1. Trimming at V came to 3 bases and at J to 0 bases, leaving 9 bases not matched to a gene. CDR3 length: 17 residues. The germline V gene has CDR1 KGHSH and CDR2 LQKENI. In DNA form, the CDR3 reads TGTGCCAGCTCACCTAGACAGGGGCTGTCTATGAACACTGAAGCTTTCTTT. This translates into CASSPRQGLSMNTEAFF.

The CDR3 sequence: CAISATGEQPQHF. CDR3 DNA sequence: TGTGCCATCAGTGCGACAGGCGAGCAGCCCCAGCATTTT. J is TRBJ1-5 and V is TRBV10-3; TRBD1 might be the D (6 bases). V was pared by 4 bases and J by 7 bases, with 11 bases between. Germline V gene lookup returns CDR1 ENHRY and CDR2 SYGVKD. This CDR3 has 13 residues.

J is TRBJ1-6 and V is TRBV30, with D unclear. CDR1 is GTSNPN and CDR2 is SVGIG in the germline V gene (reference sequence). Trimming shortened V by 7 bases and J by 3 bases, and 10 bases separated the two germline ends. This CDR3 is built from 13 residues. The DNA of the CDR3 is TGTGCCTCCGCGGCCATCTATAATTCACCCCTCCACTTT. This sequence encodes CASAAIYNSPLHF.

The chain couples TRBV19 to TRBJ1-2; the D is unclear. Germline loops: CDR1 LNHDA, CDR2 SQIVND (reference sequence). The CDR3 length is 13 residues. V was pared by 4 bases and J by 1 base, with 7 bases between. As DNA, the CDR3 is TGTGCCAGTAGTACCGGGAATAACTATGGCTACACCTTC. This gives the protein CASSTGNNYGYTF.

The rearrangement joins TRBV28 to TRBJ1-2; TRBD1 aligns across 7 bases. This CDR3 spans 15 amino acids. The germline V gene encodes CDR1 MDHEN and CDR2 SYDVKM. With V trimmed by 2 bases and J by 2 bases, 5 bases remained unmatched. CDR3 residues: CASSLRDRYNYGYTF. CDR3 sequence (DNA): TGTGCCAGCAGTTTACGGGACAGATACAACTATGGCTACACCTTC.

This clone turned up a few times. As DNA, the CDR3 is TGTGCCAGCAGTAGGGACAGGGTCCACTATGGCTACACCTTC. Protein sequence: CASSRDRVHYGYTF. This chain joins TRBV28 and TRBJ1-2; 9 nucleotides agree with TRBD1. After removal of 5 bases from V and 3 bases from J, the junction contained 4 bases not matched to a gene. The CDR3 covers 14 residues. From germline, CDR1 is MDHEN and CDR2 SYDVKM.

The genes are TRBV28 and TRBJ1-5, with D uncertain. V gave up 2 bases and J gave up 0 bases, with 8 bases separating them. CDR1 MDHEN and CDR2 SYDVKM come from the germline V gene. The CDR3 contains 15 residues. The CDR3 region is CASSLTVFSNQPQHF. As DNA, the CDR3 is TGTGCCAGCAGTTTAACAGTATTTAGCAATCAGCCCCAGCATTTT.

This clone was detected a few times. Other DNA sequences of this sample code for an identical CDR3. The chain couples TRBV5-1 to TRBJ2-5; 7 bases line up with TRBD2. Germline-derived CDR1 and CDR2 are SGHRS and YFSETQ. V trimming: 0 bases; J trimming: 5 bases; junction bases outside the gene matches: 7. The CDR3 loop spans 15 amino acids. The CDR3 spells CASSLVAGEGETQYF. The CDR3 DNA reads TGCGCCAGCAGCTTGGTGGCGGGAGAAGGGGAGACCCAGTACTTC.

V and J are TRBV19 and TRBJ2-1; D perhaps matches TRBD2 (6 bases). The germline CDR1 and CDR2 sequences are LNHDA and SQIVND (reference sequence). The V gene lost 8 bases and the J gene lost 2 bases, with 22 bases spanning the gap. The CDR3 loop spans 17 amino acids. The DNA for the CDR3 is TGTGCCAGTCAGTATATCGCCGGGACTGGAACCTACAATGAGCAGTTCTTC. The encoded protein is CASQYIAGTGTYNEQFF.

The chain employs TRBV28 and TRBJ1-3; 7 nucleotides match TRBD1. Trimming took 6 bases from V and 2 from J; bases not matched to a gene: 7. The CDR3 extends over 15 amino acids. Germline V lookup: CDR1 MDHEN, CDR2 SYDVKM. The CDR3 DNA reads as TGTGCCAGCAGCGAGCCAGGACAGGCTGGAAACACCATATATTTT. Translation gives CASSEPGQAGNTIYF.

The chain joins TRBV19 to TRBJ2-7; the match to TRBD1 covers 9 bases. The CDR3 has 15 residues. From germline, CDR1 is LNHDA and CDR2 SQIVND (reference sequence). Losses at the gene ends were 5 bases for V and 4 bases for J; bases not matched to a gene: 9. Here the CDR3 DNA reads TGTGCCAGTAGTCCTCCACCGGGACAGGGTTACGAGCAGTACTTC. As protein: CASSPPPGQGYEQYF.

The gene calls are TRBV18 and TRBJ2-3; maybe TRBD1 (6 bases). This CDR3 has 20 residues. V was trimmed by 2 bases and J by 1 base, leaving 25 bases between them. Germline values: CDR1 KGHSH, CDR2 LQKENI. CDR3 protein: CASSPWEGPTGTWGTDTQYF. CDR3 sequence (DNA): TGTGCCAGCTCACCATGGGAAGGCCCGACCGGGACATGGGGCACAGATACGCAGTATTTT.

The chain combines TRBV11-2 with TRBJ2-2, with 7 positions matching TRBD2. Germline trimming cut 4 bases from V and 0 bases from J; bases unmatched to any gene: 8. Per the germline V gene, CDR1 is SGHAT and CDR2 is FQNNGV. The length of the CDR3 is 17 residues. CDR3 in amino acids: CASSSPRLAANTGELFF. As DNA, the CDR3 is TGTGCCAGCAGCTCCCCTCGCCTAGCGGCGAACACCGGGGAGCTGTTTTTT.

V usage is TRBV29-1 and J usage is TRBJ2-3, with D possibly being TRBD1 (5 bases). The CDR3 is 14 amino acids. V lost 7 bases to trimming and J lost 1 base, with 15 bases between them. CDR1 and CDR2 (germline): SQVTM, ANQGSEA. CDR3 coding DNA: TGCAGCGCCAGAGGTGGCAGGGGCACAGATACGCAGTATTTT. This gives the protein CSARGGRGTDTQYF.

This sequence joins TRBV28 and TRBJ1-5; D may be TRBD1 (5 bases). Trimming cost V 6 bases and J 2 bases, with 14 bases left between them. The CDR3 contains 15 residues. Germline assignment: CDR1 MDHEN and CDR2 SYDVKM. The CDR3 region has the DNA TGTGCCAGCAGCCTTAGGACAAGCCGCAATCAGCCCCAGCATTTT. It yields the protein CASSLRTSRNQPQHF.

This chain uses TRBV7-2 with TRBJ1-2; no reliable D call. Germline lookup yields CDR1 SGHTA and CDR2 FQGNSA. V gave up 2 bases and J gave up 3 bases, with 13 bases separating them. The CDR3 sequence is 15 residues long. CDR3 DNA: TGTGCCAGCAGCTTACTGAGGCTCGACCACTATGGCTACACCTTC. Translating gives CASSLLRLDHYGYTF.

CDR3 bases: TGTGCCAGCAGTTGGGGACTAGCGGCCTACAATGAGCAGTTCTTC. The encoded protein is CASSWGLAAYNEQFF. This chain uses TRBV27 with TRBJ2-1, with 11 bases lining up with TRBD2. Germline values: CDR1 MNHEY, CDR2 SMNVEV (reference sequence). J was trimmed by 2 bases and V by 4 bases; bases with no gene match: 1. The CDR3 sequence is 15 residues long.

The chain recombines TRBV6-5 with TRBJ2-7, with TRBD2 matching over 9 bases. The germline V gene encodes CDR1 MNHEY and CDR2 SVGAGI. This CDR3 is built from 15 residues. The ends lost 6 bases at V and 2 bases at J; junction bases unmatched: 8. CDR3 sequence reads: CASRPGLAYPYEQYF. CDR3 coding DNA: TGTGCCAGCAGACCGGGACTAGCCTACCCCTACGAGCAGTACTTC.

V gene TRBV7-8 combines with J gene TRBJ2-1; 11 nucleotides agree with TRBD2. Germline V gene lookup returns CDR1 SGHVS and CDR2 FQNEAQ. This CDR3 is built from 16 residues. J was trimmed by 5 bases and V by 6 bases; bases with no gene match: 9. This CDR3 is CASSSVLSGGDNEQFF. In DNA, the CDR3 is TGTGCCAGCAGTTCCGTTCTTAGCGGGGGGGACAATGAGCAGTTCTTC.

The CDR3 protein is CASTRMWGVDTEAFF. DNA of the CDR3: TGTGCCAGCACCCGAATGTGGGGGGTTGATACTGAAGCTTTCTTT. The chain combines TRBV6-5 with TRBJ1-1, with D maybe TRBD1 (5 bases). V gave up 7 bases and J gave up 5 bases, with 20 bases separating them. The germline gives CDR1 MNHEY, CDR2 SVGAGI. This CDR3 has 15 amino acids.

The genes are TRBV5-1 and TRBJ2-3, with D possibly matching TRBD2 (6 bases). The CDR3 is 15 amino acids. The V and J ends lost 4 bases and 1 base respectively, with 13 bases between them. CDR1 SGHRS and CDR2 YFSETQ come from the germline V gene. Written as DNA, the CDR3 is TGCGCCAGCAGCCTGAGGGAGGAGCGCACAGATACGCAGTATTTT. This codes for CASSLREERTDTQYF.

This rearrangement joins TRBV19 to TRBJ2-2, with D maybe TRBD1 (6 bases). V was trimmed by 1 base and J by 7 bases, leaving 7 bases between them. The CDR3 has 13 residues. Germline CDR1 LNHDA, CDR2 SQIVND (reference sequence). The CDR3 loop reads CASSIGGHGELFF. DNA for the CDR3: TGTGCCAGTAGTATAGGGGGACACGGGGAGCTGTTTTTT. Variable domain in full (rest from reference TRBV19 and TRBJ2-2): DGGITQSPKYLFRKEGQNVTLSCEQNLNHDAMYWYRQDPGQGLRLIYYSQIVNDFQKGDIAEGYSVSREKKESFPLTVTSAQKNPTAFYLCASSIGGHGELFFGEGSRLTVL.

V and J are TRBV28 and TRBJ2-1; 14 nucleotides line up with TRBD2. The CDR3 consists of 19 residues. Germline V gives CDR1 MDHEN, CDR2 SYDVKM. The trim removed 2 bases at V and 4 bases at J, leaving 10 bases unmatched. The CDR3 sequence is CASSLEGLAGEGGYNEQFF. The CDR3 DNA reads as TGTGCCAGCAGTTTAGAGGGACTAGCGGGAGAGGGGGGGTACAATGAGCAGTTCTTC.

The chain employs TRBV12-3 or TRBV12-4 and TRBJ1-3; D gene ambiguous. The CDR3 has 12 amino acids. Trimming removed 2 bases at V and 8 bases at J, with 7 bases between. CDR3 sequence: CASSLSSDTIYF. In DNA form, the CDR3 reads TGTGCCAGCAGTTTATCTTCGGACACCATATATTTT.

The J gene is TRBJ2-5, the V gene TRBV7-8; 8 bases are shared with TRBD1. Germline V lookup: CDR1 SGHVS, CDR2 FQNEAQ. This CDR3 has 14 amino acids. V was pared by 5 bases and J by 5 bases, with 7 bases of the junction left unmatched. The CDR3: CASSPRTGRETQYF. In DNA, the CDR3 is TGTGCCAGCAGCCCCAGGACAGGGAGGGAGACCCAGTACTTC.

This clone was observed a few times. The CDR3 DNA reads TGTGCCAGCATCGGGGGAGGAGTCACTGAAGCTTTCTTT. This sequence encodes CASIGGGVTEAFF. The V gene is TRBV5-4, the J gene TRBJ1-1; weak D call: TRBD1 (5 bases). Trimming left V 6 bases short and J 4 bases short, with 13 bases between. Per the germline V gene, CDR1 is SGHNT and CDR2 is YYREEE (reference sequence). The CDR3 is 13 amino acids.

As DNA, the CDR3 is TGTGCCAGCAGTGGGAGACCGGGACAGGGCGACAATGAGCAGTTCTTC. Translated, it gives CASSGRPGQGDNEQFF. The chain is built from TRBV2 and TRBJ2-1; 9 bases line up with TRBD1. Looked up from germline, CDR1 is SNHLY and CDR2 is FYNNEI. This CDR3 is built from 16 residues. Trimming removed 4 bases from V and 5 bases from J; junction bases left unmatched: 9.